This T cell receptor beta chain was profiled in a study of regulatory T cells in long-lasting Graves disease. General study findings and limits: Owing to a sample size that was small, accuracy may have been reduced.

Arm-PCR of CDR3 regions and iRepertoire HTBI primers were used to build TCR beta libraries. TCRdb recomputed calls from the multiplex PCR reads with MiXCR, one row per CDR3 protein. The sample lists under 450,000 distinct CDR3 sequences, around 16% seen once, with about 19% in the top ten. The time point: newly diagnosed GD, antithyroid drugs for less than 3 months. From PBMCs, RNA was extracted and then used to make the TCR library. V was clipped by 0 bases and J by 4 bases; unmatched bases: 6. The length of the CDR3 is 16 residues. In germline, CDR1 is MNHEY, CDR2 SVGAGI. As for this clonotype: Its cognate antigen is unknown.

These data were likewise used in another study, on T cells in Graves' hyperthyroidism and ophthalmopathy. That paper adds: Stable Graves' hyperthyroidism denoted no ophthalmopathy progression over 18 months. The HTBI primer set drove a first-round RT-PCR of the TCR CDR3. Expanded thyroid clonotypes (above 0.001) were mostly also found in blood.

The input for sequencing was peripheral blood mononuclear cells (PBMCs), taken at new diagnosis, from a patient treated with antithyroid drugs. This sequence was found in a woman aged 18-29 years with Graves disease. This chain joins TRBV6-5 and TRBJ2-5; 9 positions agree with TRBD2. The CDR3 region has the DNA TGTGCCAGCAGTTACTCGAGGACTAGCGTTCCAGAGACCCAGTACTTC. As protein: CASSYSRTSVPETQYF.